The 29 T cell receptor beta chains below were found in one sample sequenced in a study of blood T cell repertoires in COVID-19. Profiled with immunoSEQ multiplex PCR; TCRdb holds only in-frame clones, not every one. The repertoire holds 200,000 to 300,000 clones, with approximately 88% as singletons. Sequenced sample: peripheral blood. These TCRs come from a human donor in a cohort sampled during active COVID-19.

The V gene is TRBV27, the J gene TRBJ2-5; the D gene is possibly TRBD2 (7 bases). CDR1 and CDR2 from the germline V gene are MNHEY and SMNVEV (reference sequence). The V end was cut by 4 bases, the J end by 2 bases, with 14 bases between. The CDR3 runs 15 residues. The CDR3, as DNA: TGTGCCAGCAGTTCTCGGCGGGGGCCACAAGAGACCCAGTACTTC. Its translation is CASSSRRGPQETQYF.

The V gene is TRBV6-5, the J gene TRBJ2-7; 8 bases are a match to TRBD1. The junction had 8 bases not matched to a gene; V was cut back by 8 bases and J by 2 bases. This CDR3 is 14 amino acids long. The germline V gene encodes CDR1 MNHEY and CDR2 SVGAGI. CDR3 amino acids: CASARQGRTYEQYF. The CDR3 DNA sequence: TGTGCCAGCGCGCGACAGGGGAGGACCTACGAGCAGTACTTC.

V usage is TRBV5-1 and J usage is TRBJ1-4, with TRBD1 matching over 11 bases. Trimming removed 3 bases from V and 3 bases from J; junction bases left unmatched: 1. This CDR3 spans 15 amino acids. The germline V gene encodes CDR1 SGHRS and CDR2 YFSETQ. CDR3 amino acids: CASSWGQGANEKLFF. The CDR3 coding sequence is TGCGCCAGCAGCTGGGGACAGGGGGCTAATGAAAAACTGTTTTTT.

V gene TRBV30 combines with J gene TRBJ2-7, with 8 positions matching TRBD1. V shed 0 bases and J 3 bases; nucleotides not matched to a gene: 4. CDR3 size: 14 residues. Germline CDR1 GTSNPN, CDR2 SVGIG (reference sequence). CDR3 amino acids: CAWSVEQGVYEQYF. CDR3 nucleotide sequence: TGTGCCTGGAGTGTTGAACAGGGGGTCTACGAGCAGTACTTC.

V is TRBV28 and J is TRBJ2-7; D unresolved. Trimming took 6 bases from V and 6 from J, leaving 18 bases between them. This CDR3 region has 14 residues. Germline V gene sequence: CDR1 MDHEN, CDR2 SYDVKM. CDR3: CASREEINLAEQYF. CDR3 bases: TGTGCCAGCAGAGAGGAGATTAACTTAGCCGAGCAGTACTTC.

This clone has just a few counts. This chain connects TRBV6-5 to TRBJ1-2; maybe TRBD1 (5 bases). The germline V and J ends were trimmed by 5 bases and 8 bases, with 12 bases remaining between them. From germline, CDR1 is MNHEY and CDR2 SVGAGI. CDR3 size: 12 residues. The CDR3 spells CASSLMGGGYTF. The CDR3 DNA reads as TGTGCCAGCAGTCTTATGGGGGGAGGCTACACCTTC.

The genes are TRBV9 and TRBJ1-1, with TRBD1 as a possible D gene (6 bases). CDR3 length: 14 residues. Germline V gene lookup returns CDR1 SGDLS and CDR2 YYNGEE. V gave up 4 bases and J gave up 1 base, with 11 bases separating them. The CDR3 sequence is CASSFGQSNTEAFF. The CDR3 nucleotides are TGTGCCAGCAGCTTCGGACAGTCGAACACTGAAGCTTTCTTT.

The CDR3 is CAWSAGTINEKLFF. In DNA, the CDR3 is TGTGCCTGGAGTGCTGGGACTATTAATGAAAAACTGTTTTTT. The rearrangement links TRBV30 to TRBJ1-4; perhaps TRBD1 as D (5 bases). With 1 base removed from V and 4 bases from J, the gap between germline ends came to 10 bases. Germline V CDR1 and CDR2: GTSNPN, SVGIG (reference sequence). CDR3 size: 14 residues.

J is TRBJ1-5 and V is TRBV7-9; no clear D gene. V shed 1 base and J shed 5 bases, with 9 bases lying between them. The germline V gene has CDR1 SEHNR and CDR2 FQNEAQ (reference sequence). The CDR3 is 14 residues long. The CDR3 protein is CASSLGAGDQPQHF. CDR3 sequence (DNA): TGTGCCAGCAGCTTAGGGGCAGGTGATCAGCCCCAGCATTTT.

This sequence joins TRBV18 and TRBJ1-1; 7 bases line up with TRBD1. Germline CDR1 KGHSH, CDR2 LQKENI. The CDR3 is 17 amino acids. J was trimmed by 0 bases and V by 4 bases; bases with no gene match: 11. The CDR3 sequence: CASSLPYRTGLNTEAFF. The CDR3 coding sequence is TGTGCCAGCTCACTGCCTTATCGGACAGGCCTGAACACTGAAGCTTTCTTT. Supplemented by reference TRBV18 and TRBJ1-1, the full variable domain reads NAGVMQNPRHLVRRRGQEARLRCSPMKGHSHVYWYRQLPEEGLKFMVYLQKENIIDESGMPKERFSAEFPKEGPSILRIQQVVRGDSAAYFCASSLPYRTGLNTEAFFGQGTRLTVV.

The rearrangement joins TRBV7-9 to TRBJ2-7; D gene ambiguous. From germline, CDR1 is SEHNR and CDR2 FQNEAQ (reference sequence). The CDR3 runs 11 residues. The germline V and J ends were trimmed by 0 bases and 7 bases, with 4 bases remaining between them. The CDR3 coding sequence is TGTGCCAGCAGCTTAGCTTTAGAGCAGTACTTC. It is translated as CASSLALEQYF.

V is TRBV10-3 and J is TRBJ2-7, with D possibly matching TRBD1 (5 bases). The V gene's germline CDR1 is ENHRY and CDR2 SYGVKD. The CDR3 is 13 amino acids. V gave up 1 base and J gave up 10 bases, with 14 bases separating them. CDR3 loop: CAISEFREGYQYF. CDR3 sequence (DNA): TGTGCCATCAGTGAGTTCAGGGAAGGTTATCAGTACTTC.

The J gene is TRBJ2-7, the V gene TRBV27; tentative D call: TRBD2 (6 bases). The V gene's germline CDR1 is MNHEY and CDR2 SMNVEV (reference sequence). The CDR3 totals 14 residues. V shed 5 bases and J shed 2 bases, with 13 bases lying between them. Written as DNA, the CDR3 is TGTGCCAGCAGTCTTCTAGCGCACACCTACGAGCAGTACTTC. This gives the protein CASSLLAHTYEQYF.

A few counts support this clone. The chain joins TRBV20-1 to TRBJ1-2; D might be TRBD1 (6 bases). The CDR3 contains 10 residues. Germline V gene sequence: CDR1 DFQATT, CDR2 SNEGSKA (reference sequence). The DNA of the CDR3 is TGCAGCGCAGGGGCTTATGGCTACACCTTC. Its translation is CSAGAYGYTF.

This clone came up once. The CDR3 here is CASSYSLKSTDTQYF. The CDR3 nucleotides read TGTGCCAGCAGTTACTCCCTAAAGAGCACAGATACGCAGTATTTT. This chain joins TRBV6-5 and TRBJ2-3; no definite D call. Trimming pared 0 bases from V and 0 bases from J, leaving 7 bases between. Germline-derived CDR1 and CDR2 are MNHEY and SVGAGI. CDR3 length: 15 residues.

The CDR3 DNA follows: TGTGCCAGCAGTTCTTTCAAGCCGGGGACAGGGGAACCTTTCGACGAGCAGTACTTC. Protein product: CASSSFKPGTGEPFDEQYF. The gene calls are TRBV28 and TRBJ2-7; 10 bases match TRBD1. Germline-derived CDR1 and CDR2 are MDHEN and SYDVKM. The CDR3 is 19 residues long. With V trimmed by 4 bases and J by 5 bases, 20 bases remained unmatched.

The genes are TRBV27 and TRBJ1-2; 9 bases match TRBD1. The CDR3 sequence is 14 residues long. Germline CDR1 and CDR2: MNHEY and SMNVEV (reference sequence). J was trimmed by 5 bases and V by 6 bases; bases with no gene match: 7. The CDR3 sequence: CASSPPGTGYGYTF. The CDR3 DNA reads TGTGCCAGCAGCCCACCCGGGACAGGGTATGGCTACACCTTC.

The CDR3 nucleotides read TGTGCCAGCAGTTTTGCGGAGCCAGGGTTTGGGTACGAGCAGTACTTC. This sequence encodes CASSFAEPGFGYEQYF. This chain links TRBV27 with TRBJ2-7; D might be TRBD1 (5 bases). CDR1 and CDR2 (germline): MNHEY, SMNVEV (reference sequence). The CDR3 totals 16 residues. V was shortened by 3 bases and J by 4 bases, with 19 bases between the two germline ends.

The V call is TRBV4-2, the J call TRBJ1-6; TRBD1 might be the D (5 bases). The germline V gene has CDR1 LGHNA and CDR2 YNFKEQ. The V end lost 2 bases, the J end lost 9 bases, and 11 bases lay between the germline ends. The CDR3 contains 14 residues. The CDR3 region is CASSQPDGGSPLHF. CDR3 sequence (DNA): TGTGCCAGCAGCCAACCCGACGGGGGTTCACCCCTCCACTTT.

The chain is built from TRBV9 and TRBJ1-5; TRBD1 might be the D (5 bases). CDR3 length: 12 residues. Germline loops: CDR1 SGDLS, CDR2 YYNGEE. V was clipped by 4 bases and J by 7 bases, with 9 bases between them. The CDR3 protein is CASSSGGQPQHF. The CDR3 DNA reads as TGTGCCAGCAGCTCGGGGGGGCAGCCCCAGCATTTT.

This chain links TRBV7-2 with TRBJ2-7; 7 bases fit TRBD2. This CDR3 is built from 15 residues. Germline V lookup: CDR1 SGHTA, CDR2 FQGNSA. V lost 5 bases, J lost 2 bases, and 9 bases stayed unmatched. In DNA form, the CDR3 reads TGTGCCAGCAGCCCACTAAGCGGGGTAACCTACGAGCAGTACTTC. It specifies CASSPLSGVTYEQYF.

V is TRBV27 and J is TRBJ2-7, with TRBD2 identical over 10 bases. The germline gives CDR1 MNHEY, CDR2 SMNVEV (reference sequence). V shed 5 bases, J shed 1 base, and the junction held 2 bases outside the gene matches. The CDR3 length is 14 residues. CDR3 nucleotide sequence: TGTGCCAGCAGTATTAGCGGGGGGTCCTACGAGCAGTACTTC. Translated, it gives CASSISGGSYEQYF.

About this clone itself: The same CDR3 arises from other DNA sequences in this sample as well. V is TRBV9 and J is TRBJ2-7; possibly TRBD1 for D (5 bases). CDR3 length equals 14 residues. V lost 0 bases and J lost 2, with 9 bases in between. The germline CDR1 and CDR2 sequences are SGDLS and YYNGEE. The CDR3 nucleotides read TGTGCCAGCAGCGTAGGGGGCGACACCTACGAGCAGTACTTC. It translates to CASSVGGDTYEQYF.

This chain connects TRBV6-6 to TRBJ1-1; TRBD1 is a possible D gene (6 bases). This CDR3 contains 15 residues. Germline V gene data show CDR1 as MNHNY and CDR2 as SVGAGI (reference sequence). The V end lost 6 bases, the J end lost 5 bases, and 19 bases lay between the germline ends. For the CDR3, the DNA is TGTGCCAGCAGAGAGACAGGTCCCGGGGGGACTGAAGCTTTCTTT. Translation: CASRETGPGGTEAFF.

The CDR3 DNA is TGTGCCAGCAGTTTTAAGCTAAGGGAGACAAAACTGTTTTTT. It encodes CASSFKLRETKLFF. This chain joins TRBV27 and TRBJ1-4, with unresolved D. Per the germline V gene, CDR1 is MNHEY and CDR2 is SMNVEV (reference sequence). The CDR3 sequence is 14 residues long. V was cut by 3 bases and J by 10 bases, with 15 bases left in between. The whole variable domain, filled in from reference TRBV27 and TRBJ1-4, reads EAQVTQNPRYLITVTGKKLTVTCSQNMNHEYMSWYRQDPGLGLRQIYYSMNVEVTDKGDVPEGYKVSRKEKRNFPLILESPSPNQTSLYFCASSFKLRETKLFFGSGTQLSVL.

In nucleotides, the CDR3 is TGCGCCAGCAGCGCGAACTCTGGTATATACACTGAAGCTTTCTTT. This sequence encodes CASSANSGIYTEAFF. This chain connects TRBV5-1 to TRBJ1-1; D unclear. CDR1 is SGHRS and CDR2 is YFSETQ in the germline V gene. Trimming cost V 4 bases and J 3 bases, with 16 bases left between them. This CDR3 comprises 15 residues.

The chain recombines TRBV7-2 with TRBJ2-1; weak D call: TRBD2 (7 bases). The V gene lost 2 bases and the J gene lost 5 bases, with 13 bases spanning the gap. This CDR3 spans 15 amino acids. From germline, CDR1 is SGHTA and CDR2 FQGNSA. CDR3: CASSLFRGAHNEQFF. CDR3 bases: TGTGCCAGCAGCTTATTTCGGGGGGCCCACAATGAGCAGTTCTTC.

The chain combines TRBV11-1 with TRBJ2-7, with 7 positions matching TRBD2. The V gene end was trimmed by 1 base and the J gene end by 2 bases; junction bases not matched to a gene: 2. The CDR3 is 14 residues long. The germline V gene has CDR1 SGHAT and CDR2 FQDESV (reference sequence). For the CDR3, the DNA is TGTGCCAGCAGCTTAGGCGGGAGAGCCTACGAGCAGTACTTC. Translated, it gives CASSLGGRAYEQYF.

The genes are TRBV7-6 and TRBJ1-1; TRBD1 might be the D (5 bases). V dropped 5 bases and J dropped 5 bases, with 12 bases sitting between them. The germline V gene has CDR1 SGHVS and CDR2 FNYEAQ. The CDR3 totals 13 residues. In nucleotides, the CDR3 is TGTGCCAGCAGCGTAGACAGAGGGACTGAAGCTTTCTTT. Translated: CASSVDRGTEAFF. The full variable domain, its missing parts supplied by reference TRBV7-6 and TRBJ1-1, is GAGVSQSPRYKVTKRGQDVALRCDPISGHVSLYWYRQALGQGPEFLTYFNYEAQQDKSGLPNDRFSAERPEGSISTLTIQRTEQRDSAMYRCASSVDRGTEAFFGQGTRLTVV.